Below, 32 T cell receptor beta chains from the same sample are listed, as sequenced in a study of blood T cells in healthy people across ages. A sample-barcoded 5' primer and a J-beta primer mix were used in a second PCR of roughly 6 to 11 cycles. TCRdb itself ran the 5' RACE reads through MiXCR, one entry per CDR3 protein. The sample records about 1.5 million distinct CDR3 sequences, about 42% being singletons. Specimen: blood. The receptors here all came from a woman between 18 and 29 years old in good health.

This clonotype showed up just a few times. The chain links TRBV28 to TRBJ1-1, with D unresolved. Per the germline V gene, CDR1 is MDHEN and CDR2 is SYDVKM. The V end lost 1 base, the J end lost 7 bases, and 7 bases lay between the germline ends. The CDR3 covers 12 residues. The CDR3: CASSLYKFEAFF. For the CDR3, the DNA is TGTGCCAGCAGTTTATACAAGTTTGAAGCTTTCTTT.

A few counts support this clonotype. The chain combines TRBV20-1 with TRBJ2-1; 9 bases line up with TRBD1. Looked up from germline, CDR1 is DFQATT and CDR2 is SNEGSKA (reference sequence). J gave up 5 bases and V 3 bases, and 8 bases lay outside the gene matches. The CDR3 extends over 15 amino acids. CDR3 DNA: TGCAGTGCTAGCCAACACAGGGGGCGCAACAATGAGCAGTTCTTC. This gives the protein CSASQHRGRNNEQFF.

Remarks on this clonotype: One base away lies a much larger clone, so this may be a sequencing read error. This chain links TRBV15 with TRBJ2-1; 11 bases are shared with TRBD2. The CDR3 totals 17 residues. CDR1 is LNHNV and CDR2 is YYDKDF in the germline V gene (reference sequence). Written as DNA, the CDR3 is TGTGCCGCCAGCAGAGATCGTTCGGGACTAGCGGTTAATGAGCAGTTCTTC. It translates to CAASRDRSGLAVNEQFF.

This chain links TRBV6-2 or TRBV6-3 with TRBJ2-5, with TRBD2 matching over 8 bases. This CDR3 contains 17 residues. J lost 11 bases, V lost 0 bases, and 17 bases had no gene match. Germline V lookup: CDR1 MNHEY, CDR2 SVGEGT. CDR3 protein: CASSYSLERETWNEQYF. The CDR3, as DNA: TGTGCCAGCAGTTACTCGTTGGAGCGGGAGACGTGGAATGAGCAGTACTTC.

This clonotype was found a few times. The chain couples TRBV10-3 to TRBJ2-1, with no clear D. V lost 2 bases and J lost 1, with 12 bases in between. In germline, CDR1 is ENHRY, CDR2 SYGVKD. This CDR3 contains 16 residues. The chain's CDR3 is CAISEARRWSYNEQFF. The CDR3, as DNA: TGTGCCATCAGTGAGGCCCGTCGGTGGTCCTACAATGAGCAGTTCTTC.

This chain connects TRBV6-5 to TRBJ1-1; no reliable D call. Looked up from germline, CDR1 is MNHEY and CDR2 is SVGAGI. This CDR3 has 14 residues. V lost 7 bases to trimming and J lost 0 bases, with 12 bases between them. CDR3 DNA: TGTGCCAGCACCCGAGCACACTTGAACACTGAAGCTTTCTTT. Its translation: CASTRAHLNTEAFF.

The gene calls are TRBV30 and TRBJ1-1, with D possibly matching TRBD1 (5 bases). Trimming stripped 0 bases from V and 4 bases from J, with 12 bases between. CDR3 length: 14 residues. Germline V gene sequence: CDR1 GTSNPN, CDR2 SVGIG (reference sequence). CDR3 nucleotide sequence: TGTGCCTGGAGTGTACTCAGGGTCGGCACTGAAGCTTTCTTT. The encoded protein is CAWSVLRVGTEAFF.

The chain carries TRBV7-9 and TRBJ2-3; unclear D gene. This CDR3 region has 13 residues. Trimming removed 1 base at V and 4 bases at J, with 6 bases between. Germline assignment: CDR1 SEHNR and CDR2 FQNEAQ (reference sequence). The chain's CDR3 is CASSLVLPDTQYF. DNA for the CDR3: TGTGCCAGCAGCTTAGTCCTCCCAGATACGCAGTATTTT.

The rearrangement uses TRBV6-6 and TRBJ1-5; D unresolved. CDR1 and CDR2 from the germline V gene are MNHNY and SVGAGI (reference sequence). V lost 6 bases and J 7 bases, leaving 10 bases between the germline ends. The CDR3 loop spans 12 amino acids. CDR3 DNA: TGTGCCAGCAGCAACCCCCGCCAGCCCCAGCATTTT. Its protein product is CASSNPRQPQHF.

This clonotype was observed a handful of times. This chain links TRBV20-1 with TRBJ1-2, with 10 bases that match TRBD1. The CDR3 covers 16 residues. Germline V gene lookup returns CDR1 DFQATT and CDR2 SNEGSKA (reference sequence). Germline trimming cut 3 bases from V and 1 base from J; bases unmatched to any gene: 8. The DNA of the CDR3 is TGCAGTGCTAGGGGGACAGGGGACGGGATTAACTATGGCTACACCTTC. This sequence encodes CSARGTGDGINYGYTF.

This sequence joins TRBV30 and TRBJ2-7, with 7 bases lining up with TRBD1. The CDR3 is made up of 13 amino acids. Germline V gene data show CDR1 as GTSNPN and CDR2 as SVGIG (reference sequence). With 5 bases clipped from V and 2 bases from J, the junction kept 6 bases outside the gene matches. CDR3 sequence reads: CAWDRQGPYEQYF. For the CDR3, the DNA is TGTGCCTGGGATCGACAGGGCCCCTACGAGCAGTACTTC.

The V and J genes are TRBV4-3 and TRBJ1-6, with D unclear. The length of the CDR3 is 19 residues. Trimming left V 1 base short and J 0 bases short, with 16 bases between. The germline V gene encodes CDR1 LGHNA and CDR2 YSLEER. The CDR3 DNA follows: TGCGCCAGCAGCCAAGTCAACCAGCTGGGAAGCTCCTATAATTCACCCCTCCACTTT. Amino acid sequence: CASSQVNQLGSSYNSPLHF.

This clonotype was counted a few times. The chain has TRBV28 and TRBJ1-2; the match to TRBD1 covers 8 bases. The CDR3 has 14 amino acids. J gave up 4 bases and V 4 bases, and 5 bases lay outside the gene matches. The germline V gene encodes CDR1 MDHEN and CDR2 SYDVKM. CDR3 in amino acids: CASSYSGGIYGYTF. The CDR3 coding sequence is TGTGCCAGCAGTTACTCAGGGGGCATCTATGGCTACACCTTC.

The chain employs TRBV14 and TRBJ2-2, with 12 bases matching TRBD1. Trimming cost V 4 bases and J 5 bases; bases outside gene matches: 2. The CDR3 is 15 residues long. Germline V gene data show CDR1 as SGHDN and CDR2 as FVKESK. The CDR3 region is CASSRDRGRTGELFF. The CDR3 coding sequence is TGTGCCAGCAGCCGGGACAGGGGGCGGACCGGGGAGCTGTTTTTT.

The sample holds a few counts of this clonotype. V gene TRBV6-1 combines with J gene TRBJ1-5, with TRBD1 as a possible D gene (6 bases). Germline CDR1 MNHNS, CDR2 SASEGT. V was clipped by 7 bases and J by 3 bases, with 10 bases between them. This CDR3 is 13 amino acids long. In nucleotides, the CDR3 is TGTGCCAGCACGGGACAAAACAATCAGCCCCAGCATTTT. This encodes CASTGQNNQPQHF.

The chain has TRBV27 and TRBJ2-7; TRBD1 might be the D (5 bases). In germline, CDR1 is MNHEY, CDR2 SMNVEV (reference sequence). Trimming took off 4 bases at V and 0 bases at J, with 10 bases between the two ends. This CDR3 comprises 14 residues. The chain's CDR3 is CASSWGRDSYEQYF. CDR3 in DNA: TGTGCCAGCAGTTGGGGCAGGGACTCCTACGAGCAGTACTTC.

This clonotype was detected many times. The DNA for the CDR3 is TGTGCCAGCAGCCCCCCCGGGGGCATCGACACTGAAGCTTTCTTT. As protein: CASSPPGGIDTEAFF. V and J are TRBV13 and TRBJ1-1; D possibly corresponds to TRBD1 (6 bases). This CDR3 is built from 15 residues. Germline assignment: CDR1 PRHDT and CDR2 FYEKMQ (reference sequence). The germline V and J ends were trimmed by 5 bases and 3 bases, with 16 bases remaining between them.

The table lists this clonotype with a few counts. The V gene is TRBV5-5, the J gene TRBJ2-5; TRBD2 matches 9 bases. V lost 4 bases to trimming and J lost 2 bases; unmatched junction nucleotides: 12. This CDR3 has 17 amino acids. CDR1 SGHKS and CDR2 YYEKEE come from the germline V gene (reference sequence). CDR3 residues: CASSAPGTSSKQETQYF. The CDR3 DNA is TGTGCCAGCAGCGCCCCCGGGACTAGCTCCAAGCAAGAGACCCAGTACTTC.

This clonotype has only a few counts. This clone may be a read error of a much larger clone one base away. J is TRBJ2-4 and V is TRBV6-5; 10 bases agree with TRBD2. Trimming at V came to 2 bases and at J to 2 bases, leaving 12 bases not matched to a gene. This CDR3 contains 19 residues. From germline, CDR1 is MNHEY and CDR2 SVGAGI. The CDR3 is CASSYTSGVVGLTKNIQYF. In DNA, the CDR3 is TGTGCCAGCAGTTACACTAGCGGGGTAGTTGGGCTGACCAAAAACATTCAGTACTTC.

The chain is built from TRBV29-1 and TRBJ1-1; TRBD1 might be the D (5 bases). The V end was cut by 3 bases, the J end by 1 base, with 12 bases between. Germline CDR1 and CDR2: SQVTM and ANQGSEA. CDR3 length: 14 amino acids. The CDR3 spells CSVDRGTENTEAFF. CDR3 nucleotide sequence: TGCAGCGTTGATCGAGGGACTGAGAACACTGAAGCTTTCTTT.

This clonotype was observed a few times. The J gene is TRBJ2-7, the V gene TRBV5-1; perhaps D is TRBD1 or TRBD2 (5 bases each). Between the trimmed V and J ends, which lost 3 bases and 7 bases, there was a span of 26 bases. The CDR3 runs 17 residues. Germline assignment: CDR1 SGHRS and CDR2 YFSETQ. The CDR3 DNA follows: TGCGCCAGCAGCTACCCACTTTCCGGGACCGACTACAATGAGCAGTACTTC. Its protein is CASSYPLSGTDYNEQYF. The full variable domain, its missing parts supplied by reference TRBV5-1 and TRBJ2-7, is KAGVTQTPRYLIKTRGQQVTLSCSPISGHRSVSWYQQTPGQGLQFLFEYFSETQRNKGNFPGRFSGRQFSNSRSEMNVSTLELGDSALYLCASSYPLSGTDYNEQYFGPGTRLTVT.

The J gene is TRBJ2-3, the V gene TRBV20-1; D gene uncertain. The V gene's germline CDR1 is DFQATT and CDR2 SNEGSKA (reference sequence). CDR3 length equals 10 residues. The CDR3 DNA reads TGCAGCTCAGGCACAGATACGCAGTATTTT. This encodes CSSGTDTQYF.

The rearrangement joins TRBV5-1 to TRBJ2-1; 9 bases map to TRBD2. CDR3 length equals 15 residues. Trimming cost V 4 bases and J 6 bases; bases outside gene matches: 8. The germline V gene has CDR1 SGHRS and CDR2 YFSETQ. CDR3 protein: CASSPGTSWGNEQFF. The CDR3, as DNA: TGCGCCAGCAGCCCAGGGACTAGCTGGGGCAATGAGCAGTTCTTC.

This chain connects TRBV7-9 to TRBJ2-7, with D possibly matching TRBD2 (6 bases). Trimming took off 3 bases at V and 7 bases at J, with 22 bases between the two ends. Germline lookup yields CDR1 SEHNR and CDR2 FQNEAQ (reference sequence). This CDR3 is 16 amino acids long. This CDR3 is CASSFRSSASYNEQYF. The CDR3 region has the DNA TGTGCCAGCAGCTTTAGGTCTAGCGCCTCCTACAATGAGCAGTACTTC.

This clonotype was counted a single time. V is TRBV15 and J is TRBJ2-3; 7 bases fit TRBD2. CDR1 and CDR2 (germline): LNHNV, YYDKDF (reference sequence). This CDR3 spans 14 amino acids. V shed 1 base, J shed 9 bases, and the junction held 7 bases outside the gene matches. CDR3 nucleotide sequence: TGTGCCACCAGCAGAGGATTGGGGGGGGACACGCAGTATTTT. Its translation: CATSRGLGGDTQYF.

This clonotype was counted a few times. This CDR3 is CASSYRISAGTGRTDTQYF. CDR3 nucleotides: TGTGCCAGCAGTTACCGCATCTCCGCGGGGACAGGGCGCACAGATACGCAGTATTTT. The rearrangement links TRBV6-5 to TRBJ2-3; 9 nucleotides match TRBD1. The CDR3 is 19 amino acids. The V and J ends lost 2 bases and 1 base, in that order; junction bases with no gene match: 13. Germline assignment: CDR1 MNHEY and CDR2 SVGAGI.

This clonotype is a singleton in its sample. The CDR3 reads CASSKVLNRDWGTEAFF. Written as DNA, the CDR3 is TGCGCCAGCAGCAAAGTCCTTAACCGCGACTGGGGGACTGAAGCTTTCTTT. This sequence joins TRBV5-1 and TRBJ1-1; tentative D call: TRBD1 (5 bases). The ends were cut back, 4 bases at V and 5 bases at J, with 24 bases in the middle. The CDR3 is 17 amino acids. Germline CDR1 reads SGHRS; CDR2 reads YFSETQ.

The chain combines TRBV29-1 with TRBJ1-1; D might be TRBD1 (5 bases). This CDR3 contains 13 residues. V lost 4 bases and J 0 bases, leaving 9 bases between the germline ends. Germline V gene data show CDR1 as SQVTM and CDR2 as ANQGSEA. The CDR3, as DNA: TGCAGCGTTGGGACATCTATGAACACTGAAGCTTTCTTT. Protein sequence: CSVGTSMNTEAFF.

This clonotype was observed a few times. The J gene is TRBJ2-2, the V gene TRBV29-1, with D hard to call. Germline CDR1 and CDR2: SQVTM and ANQGSEA. V was trimmed by 4 bases and J by 6 bases, leaving 3 bases between them. The CDR3 sequence is 10 residues long. The CDR3 protein is CSVGSGELFF. The CDR3 region has the DNA TGCAGCGTTGGGTCCGGGGAGCTGTTTTTT.

J is TRBJ1-4 and V is TRBV7-2; D is unclear. The CDR3 is 14 residues long. Deletions cut 0 bases from V and 8 bases from J, with 10 bases between. CDR1 SGHTA and CDR2 FQGNSA come from the germline V gene. This CDR3 is CASSLAGRREKLFF. In DNA form, the CDR3 reads TGTGCCAGCAGCTTAGCGGGTAGGAGGGAAAAACTGTTTTTT.

V usage is TRBV6-6 and J usage is TRBJ2-1; the D call may be TRBD1 or TRBD2 (5 bases each). The V and J ends lost 0 bases and 5 bases respectively, with 11 bases between them. The CDR3 consists of 15 residues. Per germline, CDR1 MNHNY and CDR2 SVGAGI (reference sequence). The CDR3 DNA is TGTGCCAGCAGTTACTCGGTTGGGACCAACAATGAGCAGTTCTTC. Protein sequence: CASSYSVGTNNEQFF.

V and J are TRBV4-1 and TRBJ2-5; no clear D gene. CDR1 MGHRA and CDR2 YSYEKL come from the germline V gene. This CDR3 has 14 residues. Trimming pared 2 bases from V and 1 base from J, leaving 8 bases between. CDR3 sequence: CASSQSRTQETQYF. The CDR3 DNA reads TGCGCCAGCAGCCAAAGCAGGACCCAAGAGACCCAGTACTTC.